This T cell receptor (beta chain) stems from a study of regulatory T cells in long-lasting Graves disease. Study-level background: Persistence in Graves' disease required over 5 years of antithyroid drugs plus positive TSH receptor antibodies.

Time point given: persistent/refractory GD, antithyroid drugs over 5 years with positive TRAb. The TCR library was made from RNA that had been extracted from PBMCs in TRIzol. Study-level points and caveats: Preferential use of TRBV28, TRBJ1-2 and TRBJ2-5 was seen in persistent disease. The study found persistent patients shared more public clonotypes (fewer than 3,000) than new patients (just over 950).

This clonotype was counted ten times or more. Its cognate antigen is unknown. The CDR3 runs 13 residues. Germline V gene sequence: CDR1 MDHEN, CDR2 SYDVKM. Trimming removed 6 bases at V and 4 bases at J, with 13 bases between. Sequencing libraries for TCR beta were prepared with iRepertoire HTBI primers and Arm-PCR of CDR3 regions. A single record per CDR3 protein comes from TCRdb applying MiXCR to the multiplex PCR reads. Altogether 350,000 to 450,000 distinct CDR3 sequences are present, about 23% being singletons, with the ten largest covering around a quarter. Source: peripheral blood mononuclear cells (PBMCs), taken when the disease was refractory, from a patient treated with antithyroid drugs. This clonotype originated in a woman in her thirties or forties with Graves disease. This sequence joins TRBV28 and TRBJ2-7; D ambiguous. This CDR3 is CASSPSVQYEQYF. The CDR3 DNA sequence: TGTGCCAGCAGCCCGTCAGTACAATACGAGCAGTACTTC.